This T cell receptor (beta chain) was recorded in a study of T cells in Graves' hyperthyroidism and ophthalmopathy. Study outcomes and limitations: Ophthalmopathy got predicted by the model a median about 6.7 months before its onset.

Patients between 18 and 65 years old had hyperthyroidism, newly diagnosed and lasting under 2 months. Patients were excluded for uncontrolled infection, other autoimmune disease, pregnancy or lactation. Researchers amplified the TCR beta CDR3 regions from RNA transcripts. The primer set for the first-round RT-PCR of the TCR CDR3 was HTBI. MiXCR, applied by TCRdb to the multiplex PCR reads, yields one record per CDR3 protein. Among hundreds of thousands of distinct CDR3 sequences listed, roughly 16% were seen once. The V gene lost 0 bases and the J gene lost 3 bases, with 12 bases spanning the gap. This CDR3 region has 15 residues. Germline assignment: CDR1 DFQATT and CDR2 SNEGSKA (reference sequence). The sample holds many counts of this clonotype. Antigen specificity is unknown.

The sample taken for sequencing was blood. The chain employs TRBV20-1 and TRBJ1-5; maybe TRBD1 (6 bases). The receptor was isolated from a woman in her twenties or thirties with Graves' hyperthyroidism. The CDR3: CSAREVGQNNQPQHF. In DNA form, the CDR3 reads TGCAGTGCTAGAGAGGTAGGACAGAACAATCAGCCCCAGCATTTT.